Sequencing of this T cell receptor beta chain was carried out in a study of blood T cells in healthy people across ages. For the second PCR, which ran for about 7 to 12 cycles, a sample-barcoded 5' primer and a J-beta primer mix were used. Each CDR3 protein gets one entry after TCRdb re-called the 5' RACE reads with MiXCR. The sample has about 1.5 million distinct CDR3 sequences; approximately 40% are singletons. The sequenced sample was blood. The source of this sequence is a woman aged 18-30 years in good health.

The CDR3 protein is CASTPTGTGGYEQYF. CDR3 sequence (DNA): TGTGCCAGCACCCCAACCGGGACAGGGGGCTACGAGCAGTACTTC. This chain uses TRBV12-3 or TRBV12-4 with TRBJ2-7; 11 bases match TRBD1. There are 15 residues in the CDR3. The V segment lost 7 bases and the J segment 3 bases; nucleotides outside the gene matches: 8.